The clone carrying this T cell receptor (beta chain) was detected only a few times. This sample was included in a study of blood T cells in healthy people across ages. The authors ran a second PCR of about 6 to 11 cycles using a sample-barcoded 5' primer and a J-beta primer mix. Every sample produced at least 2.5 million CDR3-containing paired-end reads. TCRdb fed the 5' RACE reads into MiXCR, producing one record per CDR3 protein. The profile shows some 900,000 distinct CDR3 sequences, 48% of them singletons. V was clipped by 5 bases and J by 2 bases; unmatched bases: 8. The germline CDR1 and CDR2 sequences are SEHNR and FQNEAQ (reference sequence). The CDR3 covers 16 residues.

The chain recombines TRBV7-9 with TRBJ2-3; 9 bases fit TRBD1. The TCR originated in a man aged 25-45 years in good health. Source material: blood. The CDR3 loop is CASSGRGQGHTDTQYF. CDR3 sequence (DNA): TGTGCCAGCAGCGGTAGGGGACAGGGTCACACAGATACGCAGTATTTT.